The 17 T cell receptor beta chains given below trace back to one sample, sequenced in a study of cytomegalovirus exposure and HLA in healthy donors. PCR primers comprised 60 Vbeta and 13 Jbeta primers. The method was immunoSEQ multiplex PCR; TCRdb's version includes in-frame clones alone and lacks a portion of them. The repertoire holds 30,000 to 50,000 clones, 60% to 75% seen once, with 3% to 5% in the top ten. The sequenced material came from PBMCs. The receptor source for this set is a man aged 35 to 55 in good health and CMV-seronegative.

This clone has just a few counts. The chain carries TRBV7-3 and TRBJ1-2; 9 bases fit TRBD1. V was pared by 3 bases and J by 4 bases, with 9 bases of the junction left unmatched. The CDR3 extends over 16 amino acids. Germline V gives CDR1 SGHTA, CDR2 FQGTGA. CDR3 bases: TGTGCCAGCAGCTTTTCTCACAGGGGGCAGGGCTATGGCTACACCTTC. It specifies CASSFSHRGQGYGYTF.

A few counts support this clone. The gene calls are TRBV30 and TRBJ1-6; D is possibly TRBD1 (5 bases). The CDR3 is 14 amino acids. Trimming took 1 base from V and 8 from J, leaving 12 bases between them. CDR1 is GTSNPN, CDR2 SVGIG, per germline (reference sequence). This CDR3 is CAWSAGLYDSPLHF. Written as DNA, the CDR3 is TGTGCCTGGAGTGCAGGGTTGTATGATTCACCCCTCCACTTT.

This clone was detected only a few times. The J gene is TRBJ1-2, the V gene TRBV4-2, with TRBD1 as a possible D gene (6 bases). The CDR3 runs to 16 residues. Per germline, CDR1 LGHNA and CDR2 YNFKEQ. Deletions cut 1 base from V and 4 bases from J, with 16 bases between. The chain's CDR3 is CASSQGGQGIFYGYTF. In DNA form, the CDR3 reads TGTGCCAGCAGCCAAGGGGGGCAGGGTATTTTCTATGGCTACACCTTC.

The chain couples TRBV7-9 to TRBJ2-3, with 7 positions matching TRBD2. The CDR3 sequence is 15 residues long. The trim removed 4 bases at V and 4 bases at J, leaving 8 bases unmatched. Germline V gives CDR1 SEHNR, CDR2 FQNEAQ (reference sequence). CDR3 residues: CASSSPRLAADTQYF. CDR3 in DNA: TGTGCCAGCAGCTCACCCCGACTAGCTGCAGATACGCAGTATTTT.

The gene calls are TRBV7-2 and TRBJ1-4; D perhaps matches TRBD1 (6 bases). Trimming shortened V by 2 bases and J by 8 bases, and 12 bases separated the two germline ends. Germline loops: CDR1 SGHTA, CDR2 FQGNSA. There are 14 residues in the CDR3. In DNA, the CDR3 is TGTGCCAGCAGCTTACAGGGGAAAGGGGAAAAACTGTTTTTT. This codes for CASSLQGKGEKLFF.

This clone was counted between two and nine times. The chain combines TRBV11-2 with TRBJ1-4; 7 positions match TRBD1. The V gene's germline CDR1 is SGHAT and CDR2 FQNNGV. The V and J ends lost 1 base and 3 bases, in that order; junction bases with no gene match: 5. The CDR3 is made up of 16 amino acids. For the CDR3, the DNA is TGTGCCAGCAGCTTAGTTGACGGGACAGCTAATGAAAAACTGTTTTTT. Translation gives CASSLVDGTANEKLFF.

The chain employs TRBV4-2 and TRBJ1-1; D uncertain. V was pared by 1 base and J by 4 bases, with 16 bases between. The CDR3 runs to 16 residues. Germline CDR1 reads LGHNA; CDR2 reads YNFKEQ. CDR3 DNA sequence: TGTGCCAGCAGCCAAGGGGTCGGTCGGGGATCCACTGAAGCTTTCTTT. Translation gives CASSQGVGRGSTEAFF.

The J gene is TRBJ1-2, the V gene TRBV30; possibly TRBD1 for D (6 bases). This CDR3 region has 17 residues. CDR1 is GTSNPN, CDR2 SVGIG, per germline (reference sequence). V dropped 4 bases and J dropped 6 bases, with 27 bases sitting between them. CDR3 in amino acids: CAWNPPGGQLRRNGYTF. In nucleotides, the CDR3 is TGTGCCTGGAACCCTCCGGGGGGACAACTTCGGCGGAATGGCTACACCTTC.

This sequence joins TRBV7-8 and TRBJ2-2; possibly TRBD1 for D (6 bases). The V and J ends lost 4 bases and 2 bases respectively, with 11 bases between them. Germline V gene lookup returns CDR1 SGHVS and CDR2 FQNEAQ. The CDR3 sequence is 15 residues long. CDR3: CASSSPGHNTGELFF. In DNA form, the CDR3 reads TGTGCCAGCAGCTCCCCGGGACATAACACCGGGGAGCTGTTTTTT.

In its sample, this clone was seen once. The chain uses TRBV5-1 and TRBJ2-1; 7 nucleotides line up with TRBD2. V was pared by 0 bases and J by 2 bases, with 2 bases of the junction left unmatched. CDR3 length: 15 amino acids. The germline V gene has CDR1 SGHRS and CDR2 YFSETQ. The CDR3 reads CASSLASGAYNEQFF. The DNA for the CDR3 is TGCGCCAGCAGCTTGGCTAGCGGAGCCTACAATGAGCAGTTCTTC.

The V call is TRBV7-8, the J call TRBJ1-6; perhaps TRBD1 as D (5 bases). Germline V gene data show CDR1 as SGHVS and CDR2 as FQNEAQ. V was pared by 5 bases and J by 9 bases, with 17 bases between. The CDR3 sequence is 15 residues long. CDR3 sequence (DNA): TGTGCCAGCAGCGCCCGGGCGGGGGATAGTTCACCCCTCCACTTT. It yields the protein CASSARAGDSSPLHF.

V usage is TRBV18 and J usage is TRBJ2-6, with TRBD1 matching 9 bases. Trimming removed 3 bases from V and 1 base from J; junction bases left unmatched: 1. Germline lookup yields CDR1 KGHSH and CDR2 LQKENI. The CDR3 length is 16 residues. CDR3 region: CASSPDRGSGANVLTF. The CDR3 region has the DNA TGTGCCAGCTCACCCGACAGGGGGTCTGGGGCCAACGTCCTGACTTTC.

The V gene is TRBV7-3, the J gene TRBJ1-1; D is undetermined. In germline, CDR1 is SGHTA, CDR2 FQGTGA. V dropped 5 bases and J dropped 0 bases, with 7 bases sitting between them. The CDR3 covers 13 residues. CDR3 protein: CASSQTMNTEAFF. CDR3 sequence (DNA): TGTGCCAGCAGCCAAACTATGAACACTGAAGCTTTCTTT.

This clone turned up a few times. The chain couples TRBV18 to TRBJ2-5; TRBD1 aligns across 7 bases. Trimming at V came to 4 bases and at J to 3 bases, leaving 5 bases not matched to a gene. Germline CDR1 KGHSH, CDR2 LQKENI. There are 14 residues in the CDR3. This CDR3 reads CASSRWQGEETQYF. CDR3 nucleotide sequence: TGTGCCAGCTCACGTTGGCAGGGGGAAGAGACCCAGTACTTC.

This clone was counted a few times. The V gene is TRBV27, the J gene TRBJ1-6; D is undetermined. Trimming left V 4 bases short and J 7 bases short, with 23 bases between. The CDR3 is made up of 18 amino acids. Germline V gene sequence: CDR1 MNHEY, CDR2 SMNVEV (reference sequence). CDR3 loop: CASSSLISRSDQNSPLHF. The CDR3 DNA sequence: TGTGCCAGCAGTTCCCTTATATCCAGGTCCGACCAAAATTCACCCCTCCACTTT.

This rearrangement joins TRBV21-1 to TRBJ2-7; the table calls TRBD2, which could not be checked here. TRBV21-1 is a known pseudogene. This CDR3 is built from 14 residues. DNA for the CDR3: TGTGCCAGCAGCAAAGGTACGGTATACGAGTGGCAGTACTTC. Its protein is CASSKGTVYEWQYF.

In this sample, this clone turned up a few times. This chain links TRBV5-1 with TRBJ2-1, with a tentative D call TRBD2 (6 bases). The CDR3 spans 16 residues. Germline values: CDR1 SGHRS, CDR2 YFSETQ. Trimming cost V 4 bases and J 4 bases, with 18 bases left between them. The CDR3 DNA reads TGCGCCAGCAGCCCAGGAGGAGGGGCGGGGTACAATGAGCAGTTCTTC. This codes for CASSPGGGAGYNEQFF.